This T cell receptor beta chain was captured by sequencing in a study of T cell responses to AZD1222 COVID-19 vaccine. Study in general: Both about-4-week and about-12-week second-dose recipients were combined. Study-level results: The breadth and depth of Spike-specific TCRs increased once two AZD1222 doses had been given. Unmutated variant regions are reportedly the target of nearly half of TCRs that are spike-specific. The donor group comprised mostly white British people and more females; the analysis possibly underestimated clonal diversity.

Germline CDR1 and CDR2: SGHTA and FQGTGA. The CDR3 length is 14 residues. V shed 2 bases and J shed 6 bases, with 10 bases lying between them. On this clone: The antigen is unknown.

Some clones are missing from TCRdb's copy, which holds only in-frame ones; the method was immunoSEQ multiplex PCR. Of about 88,000 clones listed, 85% to 90% are singletons. The J gene is TRBJ2-2, the V gene TRBV7-3; D uncertain. The origin of this receptor is an adult in good health. Specimen: peripheral blood, collected on day 0 of AZD1222 vaccination. CDR3 nucleotides: TGTGCCAGCAGCTTACTGGGATCCCCCGGGGAGCTGTTTTTT. This gives the protein CASSLLGSPGELFF.